This TCR beta chain originates from a study of identical twins. Study-wide points: Zero-insertion results could be subject to partial confounding by invariant MAIT and iNKT cells.

One entry per CDR3 protein results from TCRdb running MiXCR on the 5' RACE reads. The sample has 500,000 to 700,000 distinct CDR3 sequences, under 8.5% seen once. Trimming shortened V by 4 bases and J by 8 bases, and 23 bases separated the two germline ends. The CDR3 has 16 residues. The germline V gene encodes CDR1 SGHNT and CDR2 YENEEA. To note about this clonotype: Its antigen is currently unknown.

The data were also submitted as part of a second study, on yellow fever vaccine responses in identical twins.

The chain links TRBV11-3 to TRBJ1-2; tentatively, D is TRBD1 (5 bases). The sequence derives from a woman aged 18-30 years in good health. The sample taken for sequencing was PBMCs. This CDR3 is CASSSGLLEGNWGYTF. The CDR3 DNA reads TGTGCCAGCAGCTCGGGACTTCTGGAGGGCAACTGGGGCTACACCTTC.